This entry lists 17 T cell receptor beta chains sequenced from one sample in a study of shared clonotypes between healthy human individuals. This table comes from immunoSEQ multiplex PCR, and its TCRdb copy is limited to in-frame clones, with some not included. The top ten clones hold 1% to 1.5% of a sample with some 2 million clones, 85% to 95% of them seen once. CD45RO-negative, CCR7-selected cells formed the naive CD8 fraction, which excluded terminally differentiated effector memory CD45RA+ cells. Material for sequencing was naive CD8+ T cells sorted from blood. Receptors originate from a man aged 18 to 29 in good health.

This rearrangement joins TRBV6-5 to TRBJ2-7, with D maybe TRBD1 (7 bases). CDR1 and CDR2 (germline): MNHEY, SVGAGI. V lost 2 bases to trimming and J lost 3 bases, with 14 bases between them. The CDR3 length is 15 residues. CDR3 protein: CASSYGGTDYYEQYF. The CDR3 nucleotides read TGTGCCAGCAGTTACGGGGGGACAGACTACTACGAGCAGTACTTC.

The chain employs TRBV19 and TRBJ2-7; D may be TRBD2 (7 bases). This CDR3 has 17 amino acids. CDR1 is LNHDA, CDR2 SQIVND, per germline (reference sequence). With 4 bases removed from V and 3 bases from J, the gap between germline ends came to 22 bases. The CDR3 region has the DNA TGTGCCAGTAGTACGGAATTTTCGGGGGGCTGGATCTACGAGCAGTACTTC. Translating gives CASSTEFSGGWIYEQYF.

On this clone itself: The sample has other DNA sequences that encode this CDR3 too. V is TRBV6-5 and J is TRBJ2-7; no clear D. The CDR3 contains 14 residues. Germline CDR1 and CDR2: MNHEY and SVGAGI. Trimming removed 0 bases from V and 4 bases from J, with 10 bases in between. The CDR3 region is CASSYSTAGYEQYF. CDR3 sequence (DNA): TGTGCCAGCAGTTACTCTACAGCCGGGTACGAGCAGTACTTC.

The chain links TRBV6-5 to TRBJ2-3, with D hard to call. Germline assignment: CDR1 MNHEY and CDR2 SVGAGI. Trimming stripped 3 bases from V and 1 base from J, with 14 bases between. CDR3 length: 16 amino acids. CDR3 nucleotides: TGTGCCAGCAGTTATATTGCTGGGGTTGGCACAGATACGCAGTATTTT. It encodes CASSYIAGVGTDTQYF.

J is TRBJ1-1 and V is TRBV29-1, with a tentative D call TRBD1 (6 bases). V gave up 2 bases and J gave up 1 base, with 14 bases separating them. From germline, CDR1 is SQVTM and CDR2 ANQGSEA. CDR3 length: 15 amino acids. CDR3 sequence (DNA): TGCAGCGTTGAATTTGTCGGGACATCGAACACTGAAGCTTTCTTT. Translating it yields CSVEFVGTSNTEAFF.

The chain joins TRBV13 to TRBJ2-1, with D possibly being TRBD2 (7 bases). This CDR3 is 15 amino acids long. The germline V gene has CDR1 PRHDT and CDR2 FYEKMQ (reference sequence). Trimming cost V 3 bases and J 6 bases, with 15 bases left between them. CDR3 loop: CASSFSGGGANEQFF. The CDR3 region has the DNA TGTGCCAGCAGCTTTAGCGGAGGGGGGGCCAATGAGCAGTTCTTC.

V gene TRBV4-3 combines with J gene TRBJ2-7, with D maybe TRBD1 (5 bases). The CDR3 totals 16 residues. The germline CDR1 and CDR2 sequences are LGHNA and YSLEER. The V and J ends lost 0 bases and 0 bases respectively, with 12 bases between them. The CDR3 nucleotides are TGCGCCAGCAGCCAAGATTTTGGGGCACCCTCCTACGAGCAGTACTTC. Translating it yields CASSQDFGAPSYEQYF.

The chain's CDR3 is CASSGAGRYEAFF. CDR3 bases: TGTGCCAGCAGCGGAGCCGGACGATATGAAGCTTTCTTT. This rearrangement joins TRBV9 to TRBJ1-1; D gene ambiguous. Germline assignment: CDR1 SGDLS and CDR2 YYNGEE. The CDR3 runs to 13 residues. Trimming pared 3 bases from V and 7 bases from J, leaving 13 bases between.

This chain connects TRBV7-9 to TRBJ2-7; 8 bases align to TRBD1. Trimming cost V 5 bases and J 3 bases; bases outside gene matches: 12. CDR3 length equals 16 residues. From germline, CDR1 is SEHNR and CDR2 FQNEAQ (reference sequence). The CDR3 here is CASSPAGTGLIYEQYF. CDR3 sequence (DNA): TGTGCCAGCAGCCCAGCCGGGACAGGTCTTATCTACGAGCAGTACTTC.

The chain combines TRBV7-3 with TRBJ2-3; D call uncertain. In germline, CDR1 is SGHTA, CDR2 FQGTGA. The ends were cut back, 1 base at V and 7 bases at J, with 9 bases in the middle. The CDR3 extends over 13 amino acids. The CDR3 loop reads CASSLIGENTQYF. Here the CDR3 DNA reads TGTGCCAGCAGCTTAATTGGGGAAAATACGCAGTATTTT.

This clone was found once. The genes are TRBV11-2 and TRBJ2-5; D perhaps matches TRBD1 (5 bases). V lost 4 bases and J lost 2, with 11 bases in between. Germline assignment: CDR1 SGHAT and CDR2 FQNNGV. CDR3 length equals 14 residues. The CDR3 sequence is CASSSETVQETQYF. For the CDR3, the DNA is TGTGCCAGCAGCTCCGAGACAGTACAAGAGACCCAGTACTTC.

This chain joins TRBV18 and TRBJ1-4; D is uncertain. The CDR3 runs 16 residues. Germline V CDR1 and CDR2: KGHSH, LQKENI. V was clipped by 3 bases and J by 8 bases, with 19 bases between them. The CDR3 protein is CASSPDEGGMGEKLFF. The CDR3 DNA sequence: TGTGCCAGCTCACCCGACGAGGGTGGGATGGGAGAAAAACTGTTTTTT.

The chain couples TRBV19 to TRBJ1-3, with TRBD1 matching over 7 bases. The junction had 10 bases not matched to a gene; V was cut back by 5 bases and J by 0 bases. The CDR3 loop spans 17 amino acids. Germline V gene data show CDR1 as LNHDA and CDR2 as SQIVND (reference sequence). CDR3 sequence (DNA): TGTGCCAGTAGTTCGGGGACAGTGCTCCGCTCTGGAAACACCATATATTTT. This translates into CASSSGTVLRSGNTIYF.

The V gene is TRBV19, the J gene TRBJ1-2, with D perhaps TRBD1 (5 bases). The germline CDR1 and CDR2 sequences are LNHDA and SQIVND (reference sequence). Trimming took 2 bases from V and 3 from J, leaving 16 bases between them. The CDR3 is 16 residues long. DNA of the CDR3: TGTGCCAGTAGTATACCTCGGGACGATCGTCACTATGGCTACACCTTC. This encodes CASSIPRDDRHYGYTF.

This clone was seen a few times. The same CDR3 also results from other DNA sequences found in this sample. V is TRBV5-1 and J is TRBJ1-1; D is undetermined. Germline V gene sequence: CDR1 SGHRS, CDR2 YFSETQ. V shed 3 bases and J shed 1 base, with 1 base lying between them. The CDR3 totals 11 residues. As DNA, the CDR3 is TGCGCCAGCAGCTCGAACACTGAAGCTTTCTTT. As protein: CASSSNTEAFF.

The gene calls are TRBV7-9 and TRBJ1-2, with a possible D match to TRBD1 (6 bases). The CDR3 spans 16 residues. V was clipped by 3 bases and J by 7 bases, with 21 bases between them. Germline CDR1 SEHNR, CDR2 FQNEAQ (reference sequence). CDR3 residues: CASSFGPEELQGGYTF. Here the CDR3 DNA reads TGTGCCAGCAGCTTTGGCCCCGAGGAGCTACAGGGTGGCTACACCTTC.

With regard to this clone: Other DNA sequences of this sample code for an identical CDR3. This chain connects TRBV30 to TRBJ2-1; D is uncertain. Between the trimmed V and J ends, which lost 1 base and 6 bases, there was a span of 4 bases. The CDR3 runs 11 residues. Germline values: CDR1 GTSNPN, CDR2 SVGIG (reference sequence). Here the CDR3 DNA reads TGTGCCTGGAGTGGAGGCAATGAGCAGTTCTTC. Translated, it gives CAWSGGNEQFF.